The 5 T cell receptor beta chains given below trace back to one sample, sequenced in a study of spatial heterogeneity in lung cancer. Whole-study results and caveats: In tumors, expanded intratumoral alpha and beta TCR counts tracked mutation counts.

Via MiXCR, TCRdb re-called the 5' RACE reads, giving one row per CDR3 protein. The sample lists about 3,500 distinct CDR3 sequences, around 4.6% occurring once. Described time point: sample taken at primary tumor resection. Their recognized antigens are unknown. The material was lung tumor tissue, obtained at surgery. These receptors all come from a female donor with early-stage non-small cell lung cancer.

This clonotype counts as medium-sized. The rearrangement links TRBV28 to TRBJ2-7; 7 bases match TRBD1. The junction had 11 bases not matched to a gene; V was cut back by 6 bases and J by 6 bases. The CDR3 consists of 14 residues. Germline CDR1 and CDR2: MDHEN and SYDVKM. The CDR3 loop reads CASRDRPLTSEQYF. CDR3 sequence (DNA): TGTGCCAGCAGGGACAGGCCCCTAACATCCGAGCAGTACTTC.

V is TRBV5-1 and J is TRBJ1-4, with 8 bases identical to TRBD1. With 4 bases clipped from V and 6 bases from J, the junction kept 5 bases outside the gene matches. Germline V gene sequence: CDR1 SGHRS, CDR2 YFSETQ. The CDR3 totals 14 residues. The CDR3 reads CASSVTGDDEKLFF. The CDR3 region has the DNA TGCGCCAGCAGCGTGACAGGGGATGATGAAAAACTGTTTTTT.

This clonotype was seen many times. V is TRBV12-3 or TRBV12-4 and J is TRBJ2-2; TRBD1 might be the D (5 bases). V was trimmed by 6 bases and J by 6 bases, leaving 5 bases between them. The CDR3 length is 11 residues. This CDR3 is CASSRAGELFF. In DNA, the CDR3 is TGTGCCAGCAGCAGGGCCGGGGAGCTGTTTTTT.

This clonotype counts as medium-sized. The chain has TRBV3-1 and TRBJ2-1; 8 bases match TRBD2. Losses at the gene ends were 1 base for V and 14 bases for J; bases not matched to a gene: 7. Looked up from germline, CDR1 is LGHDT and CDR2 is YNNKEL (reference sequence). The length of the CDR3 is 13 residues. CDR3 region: CASSQGGGTGEFF. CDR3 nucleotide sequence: TGTGCCAGCAGCCAAGGCGGGGGGACCGGGGAGTTCTTC.

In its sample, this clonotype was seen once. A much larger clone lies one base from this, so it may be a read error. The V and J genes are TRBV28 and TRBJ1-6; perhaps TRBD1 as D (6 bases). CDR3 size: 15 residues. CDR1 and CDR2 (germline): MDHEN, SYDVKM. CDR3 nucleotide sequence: TGTGCCAGCAGTTCCAGGGGATCCTATAATTCACACCTCCACTTT. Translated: CASSSRGSYNSHLHF.